These 13 T cell receptor beta chains originate from one sample sequenced in a study of CD8 T cells in Susac syndrome (dated by TCRdb to between 2019 and 2020). Receptor libraries were prepared by the immunoSEQ multiplex PCR assay. RNA was extracted using the RNeasy kit, and roughly 0.5 to 1 ug of the RNA was reverse transcribed with random hexamers. Clones were called with MiXCR by TCRdb after fastp trimmed the public reads at Q25, and only in-frame beta chains were retained. Under each unique CDR3 protein, matching rows form one entry showing the most common genes and DNA. In this sample the table shows 120,000 to 150,000 distinct CDR3 sequences, 94% of which occur a single time. 0.25% to 0.3% of the sample is taken by the ten largest. Source material: CD8+ T cells from PBMCs. These receptors originate from a human donor in good health.

The rearrangement joins TRBV29-1 to TRBJ2-5; TRBD2 matches 8 bases. The CDR3 spans 15 residues. V gave up 3 bases and J gave up 5 bases; unmatched junction bases: 11. Germline CDR1 and CDR2: SQVTM and ANQGSEA. The CDR3 loop reads CSVEGSGGPRETQYF. In nucleotides, the CDR3 is TGCAGCGTTGAGGGCTCGGGAGGGCCTCGCGAGACCCAGTACTTC.

The chain recombines TRBV5-1 with TRBJ2-7; the D call may be TRBD1 or TRBD2 (5 bases each). With 4 bases removed from V and 6 bases from J, the gap between germline ends came to 17 bases. Germline CDR1 and CDR2: SGHRS and YFSETQ. The CDR3 totals 14 residues. The CDR3 spells CASSLRDRPTEQYF. As DNA, the CDR3 is TGCGCCAGCAGCCTGAGGGACCGACCCACCGAGCAGTACTTC.

This chain uses TRBV13 with TRBJ1-1; D is perhaps TRBD1 (5 bases). Per the germline V gene, CDR1 is PRHDT and CDR2 is FYEKMQ (reference sequence). The CDR3 has 15 amino acids. Trimming left V 2 bases short and J 0 bases short, with 10 bases between. The CDR3 sequence: CASSLRAGLNTEAFF. CDR3 coding DNA: TGTGCCAGCAGCTTAAGGGCAGGGCTGAACACTGAAGCTTTCTTT.

The count of this clonotype is one. The chain uses TRBV27 and TRBJ2-7; TRBD2 is a possible D gene (6 bases). V was cut by 4 bases and J by 3 bases, with 10 bases left in between. Germline-derived CDR1 and CDR2 are MNHEY and SMNVEV (reference sequence). This CDR3 is built from 13 residues. The CDR3 reads CASSSSDDYEQYF. As DNA, the CDR3 is TGTGCCAGCAGTTCTAGCGACGACTACGAGCAGTACTTC.

The V call is TRBV5-6, the J call TRBJ2-5, with D possibly TRBD1 on 6 matching bases. The CDR3 is 15 amino acids. Trimming took off 4 bases at V and 1 base at J, with 14 bases between the two ends. Germline-derived CDR1 and CDR2 are SGHDT and YYEEEE. The CDR3 nucleotides are TGTGCCAGCAGCACCCCAGGGGCGGGCCAAGAGACCCAGTACTTC. Amino acids: CASSTPGAGQETQYF. Complete variable domain (other parts from reference TRBV5-6 and TRBJ2-5): DAGVTQSPTHLIKTRGQQVTLRCSPKSGHDTVSWYQQALGQGPQFIFQYYEEEERQRGNFPDRFSGHQFPNYSSELNVNALLLGDSALYLCASSTPGAGQETQYFGPGTRLLVL.

The chain recombines TRBV15 with TRBJ1-5; no clear D. CDR1 is LNHNV, CDR2 YYDKDF, per germline (reference sequence). This CDR3 has 16 amino acids. Trimming pared 2 bases from V and 0 bases from J, leaving 11 bases between. The chain's CDR3 is CATSRKGPISNQPQHF. CDR3 DNA sequence: TGTGCCACCAGCAGAAAAGGACCGATTAGCAATCAGCCCCAGCATTTT.

The V gene is TRBV12-3 or TRBV12-4, the J gene TRBJ1-2, with a weak D call TRBD1 (5 bases). V was trimmed by 6 bases and J by 1 base, leaving 12 bases between them. The CDR3 extends over 14 amino acids. DNA for the CDR3: TGTGCCAGCAGCTGGGGCAGGGTTAACTATGGCTACACCTTC. Translated: CASSWGRVNYGYTF.

This clonotype was recorded a few times. The chain carries TRBV9 and TRBJ2-2; TRBD1 is a possible D gene (6 bases). The CDR3 covers 17 residues. Trimming cost V 0 bases and J 5 bases, with 17 bases left between them. CDR1 is SGDLS, CDR2 YYNGEE, per germline. CDR3 loop: CASSVGYRAVGTGELFF. CDR3 coding DNA: TGTGCCAGCAGCGTAGGTTACAGGGCCGTAGGAACCGGGGAGCTGTTTTTT.

The rearrangement links TRBV19 to TRBJ1-1; D gene unclear. This CDR3 is built from 11 residues. Trimming removed 7 bases at V and 4 bases at J, with 7 bases between. Germline CDR1 LNHDA, CDR2 SQIVND (reference sequence). The CDR3 sequence: CASTGATEAFF. In DNA, the CDR3 is TGTGCCAGTACGGGTGCCACTGAAGCTTTCTTT.

V gene TRBV20-1 combines with J gene TRBJ2-1; D is ambiguous. CDR1 and CDR2 (germline): DFQATT, SNEGSKA (reference sequence). This CDR3 comprises 13 residues. Trimming pared 4 bases from V and 3 bases from J, leaving 10 bases between. The CDR3 region is CSATQRGYNEQFF. The CDR3 region has the DNA TGCAGTGCTACCCAGCGCGGCTACAATGAGCAGTTCTTC.

The rearrangement joins TRBV12-3 or TRBV12-4 to TRBJ2-7; D possibly corresponds to TRBD2 (7 bases). The CDR3 loop spans 13 amino acids. V dropped 8 bases and J dropped 3 bases, with 14 bases sitting between them. The CDR3 DNA is TGTGCCAGCTCCTGGGGGGGCATCTACGAGCAGTACTTC. This translates into CASSWGGIYEQYF.

V is TRBV27 and J is TRBJ1-5; 8 nucleotides align to TRBD1. The germline CDR1 and CDR2 sequences are MNHEY and SMNVEV (reference sequence). CDR3 size: 13 residues. The J segment lost 7 bases and the V segment lost 2 bases, leaving 1 base of the junction unmatched. CDR3 protein: CASSLQGAQPQHF. CDR3 sequence (DNA): TGTGCCAGCAGTTTACAGGGGGCGCAGCCCCAGCATTTT.

This chain connects TRBV27 to TRBJ1-3, with D perhaps matching TRBD1 (6 bases). Germline CDR1 and CDR2: MNHEY and SMNVEV (reference sequence). This CDR3 spans 14 amino acids. V shed 6 bases and J shed 0 bases, with 9 bases lying between them. The CDR3 nucleotides read TGTGCCAGCAGAGACAGGAACTCTGGAAACACCATATATTTT. It yields the protein CASRDRNSGNTIYF.